The 14 T cell receptor beta chains given below trace back to one sample, sequenced in a study of blood T cell repertoires in COVID-19. Using immunoSEQ multiplex PCR, the repertoire was profiled, and TCRdb retains in-frame clones only, with some absent. Among around 250,000 clones, about four fifths were seen once, and the ten largest hold 4.5% to 7%. The material sequenced was peripheral blood. The receptor set was obtained from a man aged 80 or over with acute or convalescent COVID-19.

The rearrangement links TRBV2 to TRBJ2-2, with D possibly matching TRBD1 (6 bases). V lost 8 bases and J 2 bases, leaving 12 bases between the germline ends. This CDR3 spans 14 amino acids. Germline V CDR1 and CDR2: SNHLY, FYNNEI. CDR3 loop: CASGRDTNTGELFF. For the CDR3, the DNA is TGTGCCAGCGGTCGGGACACTAACACCGGGGAGCTGTTTTTT.

The chain links TRBV2 to TRBJ1-3; no firm D call. CDR1 and CDR2 (germline): SNHLY, FYNNEI. V was clipped by 2 bases and J by 0 bases, with 8 bases between them. The CDR3 is 15 amino acids. The CDR3 protein is CASSEFQISGNTIYF. The DNA of the CDR3 is TGTGCCAGCAGTGAATTTCAGATCTCTGGAAACACCATATATTTT.

V and J are TRBV25-1 and TRBJ2-5, with a weak D call TRBD2 (6 bases). Per germline, CDR1 MGHDK and CDR2 SYGVNS. Deletions cut 6 bases from V and 7 bases from J, with 15 bases between. The CDR3 spans 13 residues. The DNA for the CDR3 is TGTGCCAGCAGCCTCGGGAAGGGAGGGACCCAGTACTTC. Translation gives CASSLGKGGTQYF.

This clone was observed once. This sequence joins TRBV28 and TRBJ2-7, with 13 bases lining up with TRBD2. The junction had 18 bases not matched to a gene; V was cut back by 4 bases and J by 6 bases. Germline V gives CDR1 MDHEN, CDR2 SYDVKM. The CDR3 contains 19 residues. The DNA for the CDR3 is TGTGCCAGCAGTTCCCCCCCGGGGACTAGCGGGATCGCCTATTTCGAGCAGTACTTC. It translates to CASSSPPGTSGIAYFEQYF.

The gene calls are TRBV18 and TRBJ1-2; the match to TRBD1 covers 7 bases. The CDR3 runs to 14 residues. J lost 3 bases, V lost 3 bases, and 4 bases had no gene match. Per the germline V gene, CDR1 is KGHSH and CDR2 is LQKENI. CDR3 coding DNA: TGTGCCAGCTCACCTGGGACAGACGACTATGGCTACACCTTC. This gives the protein CASSPGTDDYGYTF.

The chain recombines TRBV24-1 with TRBJ2-6; 10 positions match TRBD2. CDR1 and CDR2 from the germline V gene are KGHDR and SFDVKD. J was trimmed by 0 bases and V by 3 bases; bases with no gene match: 4. This CDR3 has 18 amino acids. CDR3 region: CATSDGVAGGSGANVLTF. Written as DNA, the CDR3 is TGTGCCACCAGTGATGGAGTAGCGGGAGGCTCTGGGGCCAACGTCCTGACTTTC.

The chain has TRBV28 and TRBJ1-2, with D maybe TRBD1 (6 bases). Germline CDR1 reads MDHEN; CDR2 reads SYDVKM. This CDR3 has 14 amino acids. V dropped 4 bases and J dropped 1 base, with 10 bases sitting between them. DNA of the CDR3: TGTGCCAGCAGTTCAGGGGCAAGTAACTATGGCTACACCTTC. As protein: CASSSGASNYGYTF.

The V and J genes are TRBV19 and TRBJ2-2; 9 positions match TRBD2. There are 15 residues in the CDR3. Per the germline V gene, CDR1 is LNHDA and CDR2 is SQIVND (reference sequence). Trimming at V came to 9 bases and at J to 0 bases, leaving 5 bases not matched to a gene. The CDR3, as DNA: TGTGCCAGCCACGGACTAGCGACGAACACCGGGGAGCTGTTTTTT. It is translated as CASHGLATNTGELFF.

V and J are TRBV5-1 and TRBJ2-5, with 8 bases aligning to TRBD2. The CDR3 is 15 amino acids. V gave up 4 bases and J gave up 1 base; unmatched junction bases: 6. The germline V gene has CDR1 SGHRS and CDR2 YFSETQ. The CDR3 sequence: CASSPGGTSQETQYF. In nucleotides, the CDR3 is TGCGCCAGCAGCCCAGGCGGGACTAGCCAAGAGACCCAGTACTTC.

The chain couples TRBV4-1 to TRBJ1-3; TRBD1 matches 8 bases. Losses at the gene ends were 2 bases for V and 2 bases for J; bases not matched to a gene: 11. The CDR3 is 18 amino acids. Germline lookup yields CDR1 MGHRA and CDR2 YSYEKL. CDR3 in DNA: TGCGCCAGCAGCCAAACAGGGGGGACCGGAAGAGCTGGAAACACCATATATTTT. Protein sequence: CASSQTGGTGRAGNTIYF.

The chain has TRBV3-1 (or the pseudogene TRBV3-2) and TRBJ2-2, with unresolved D. The V end was cut by 4 bases, the J end by 4 bases, with 4 bases between. The germline CDR1 and CDR2 sequences are LGHDT and YNNKEL (reference sequence). The CDR3 length is 12 residues. For the CDR3, the DNA is TGTGCCAGCAGCCCCATCACCGGGGAGCTGTTTTTT. Translated: CASSPITGELFF.

The CDR3, as DNA: TGTGCCAGCAGCCAAAGGAGCGGCATACATGGGGGCACAGATACGCAGTATTTT. Translating gives CASSQRSGIHGGTDTQYF. This chain uses TRBV3-1 (or the pseudogene TRBV3-2) with TRBJ2-3; perhaps TRBD2 as D (5 bases). Deletions cut 2 bases from V and 1 base from J, with 19 bases between. CDR3 length equals 18 residues. CDR1 and CDR2 from the germline V gene are LGHDT and YNNKEL (reference sequence).

The chain couples TRBV14 to TRBJ2-7; D uncertain. The germline V gene encodes CDR1 SGHDN and CDR2 FVKESK. The V end lost 1 base, the J end lost 6 bases, and 16 bases lay between the germline ends. The CDR3 has 15 residues. The CDR3: CASSQVGNLRLEQYF. DNA for the CDR3: TGTGCCAGCAGCCAAGTCGGTAACCTCAGGCTCGAGCAGTACTTC.

The chain couples TRBV6-5 to TRBJ2-7, with TRBD1 identical over 8 bases. V was pared by 7 bases and J by 5 bases, with 7 bases of the junction left unmatched. The germline CDR1 and CDR2 sequences are MNHEY and SVGAGI. The CDR3 is made up of 13 amino acids. CDR3 in DNA: TGTGCCAGCAAGAAACAGGGGGTCAACGAGCAGTACTTC. This encodes CASKKQGVNEQYF.